The entry that follows covers one T cell receptor beta chain sequence. The CDR3 spans 14 residues. CDR1 is SGHKS and CDR2 is YYEKEE in the germline V gene (reference sequence). V was pared by 6 bases and J by 7 bases, with 16 bases between. Measured with immunoSEQ multiplex PCR; TCRdb has only the in-frame clones, and not every one. The sample holds about 18,000 clones; 60% to 80% are singletons and the top ten take 7.8%. The graft tissue was processed, and this released both intraepithelial and lamina propria lymphocytes. This specimen belongs to a study of graft-versus-host responses after intestinal transplantation.

The TCR was taken from a human patient who received an intestinal transplant, so some T cells may come from the graft donor. This specimen was ileum tissue, taken roughly 70 weeks after intestinal transplant. The rearrangement uses TRBV5-5 and TRBJ2-2; D is ambiguous. The CDR3 here is CASINRAGVGELFF. CDR3 coding DNA: TGTGCCAGCATCAACCGGGCCGGAGTCGGGGAGCTGTTTTTT.